The text below deals with one T cell receptor (beta chain). The data belong to a study of human T cells and chemical hapten exposure. The germline gives CDR1 MGHRA, CDR2 YSYEKL. The CDR3 is made up of 16 amino acids. V lost 4 bases and J lost 0; bases outside the gene matches: 4. Time point: patch test 1, 2 weeks after DPC sensitization. Treatment described: therapeutic diphenylcyclopropenone sensitization with weekly scalp DPC. MiXCR, applied by TCRdb to the RACE reads, yields one record per CDR3 protein. Here the sample spans around 340,000 distinct CDR3 sequences, 5.5% to 8% being singletons. The sequencing used whole blood, collected in connection with sensitization to the hapten diphenylcyclopropenone (DPC). The source of this sequence is a woman in her late teens or twenties with alopecia areata. Some clones in this sample may be carry-over from other donors' samples. The chain recombines TRBV4-1 with TRBJ1-5; TRBD1 aligns across 9 bases. The CDR3 DNA is TGCGCCAGCAGCCCGGGGGACAGGGTTAGCAATCAGCCCCAGCATTTT. This encodes CASSPGDRVSNQPQHF.